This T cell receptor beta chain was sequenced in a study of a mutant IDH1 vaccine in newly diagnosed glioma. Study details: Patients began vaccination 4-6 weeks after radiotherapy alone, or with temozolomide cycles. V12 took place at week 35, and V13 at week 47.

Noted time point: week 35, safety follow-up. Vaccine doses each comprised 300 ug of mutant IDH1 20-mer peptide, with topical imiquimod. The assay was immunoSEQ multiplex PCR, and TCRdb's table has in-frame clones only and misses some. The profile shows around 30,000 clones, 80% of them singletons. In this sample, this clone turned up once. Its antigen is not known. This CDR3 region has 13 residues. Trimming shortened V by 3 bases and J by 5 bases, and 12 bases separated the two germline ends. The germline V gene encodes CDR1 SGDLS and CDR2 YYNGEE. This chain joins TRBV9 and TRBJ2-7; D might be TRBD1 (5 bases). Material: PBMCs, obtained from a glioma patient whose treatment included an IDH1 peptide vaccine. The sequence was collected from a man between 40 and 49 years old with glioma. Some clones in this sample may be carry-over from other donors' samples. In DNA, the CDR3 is TGTGCCAGCAGCGGGGTGACAGAGGACGAGCAGTACTTC. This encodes CASSGVTEDEQYF.